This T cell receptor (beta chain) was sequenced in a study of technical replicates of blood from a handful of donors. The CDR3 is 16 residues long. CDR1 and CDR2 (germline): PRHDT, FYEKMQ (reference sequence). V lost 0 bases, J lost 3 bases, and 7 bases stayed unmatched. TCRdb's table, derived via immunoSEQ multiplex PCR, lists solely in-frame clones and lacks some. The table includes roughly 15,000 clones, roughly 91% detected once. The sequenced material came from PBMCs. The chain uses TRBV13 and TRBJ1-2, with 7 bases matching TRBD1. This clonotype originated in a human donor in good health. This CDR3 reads CASSLGLRRGHYGYTF. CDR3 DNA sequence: TGTGCCAGCAGCTTAGGCCTGAGGAGGGGGCACTATGGCTACACCTTC.